This record concerns one T cell receptor (beta chain) sequence. The data stem from a study of quantifying T cell responses using KT2 cells. Study details: cDNA was made from DNase-treated RNA using alpha and beta constant primers.

The cDNA 3' end received a ligated oligonucleotide with a UMI. An equimolar mix of RC1.1 and RC1.2 primed the beta chain across TRBC1 and TRBC2. TCRdb analysed the UMI-ligation and nested PCR reads with MiXCR anew, one entry per CDR3 protein. The sample records about 41,000 distinct CDR3 sequences, 15% to 20% being singletons. V lost 5 bases and J 4 bases, leaving 11 bases between the germline ends. Germline V gives CDR1 MNHEY, CDR2 SMNVEV (reference sequence). This CDR3 region has 13 residues. The source material was PBMCs spiked with cells of the T cell clone KT2. The TCR originated in a human donor. V gene TRBV27 combines with J gene TRBJ1-1; D gene ambiguous. This chain's CDR3 is CASSLGRATEAFF. CDR3 in DNA: TGTGCCAGCAGTCTCGGGAGGGCCACTGAAGCTTTCTTT.